This T cell receptor beta chain comes out of a study of PD-L1 blockade in urothelial cancer. V shed 4 bases and J shed 5 bases, with 5 bases lying between them. CDR1 is DFQATT and CDR2 is SNEGSKA in the germline V gene (reference sequence). There are 10 residues in the CDR3. As to time point: peripheral blood 6 weeks after treatment start. The data were produced by immunoSEQ multiplex PCR, yet TCRdb's version contains in-frame clones alone and is incomplete. The table records under 30,000 clones, over 60% of them present only once. The chain combines TRBV20-1 with TRBJ2-5; D ambiguous. This TCR came from an older man with urothelial cancer. The starting material was PBMCs, obtained around atezolizumab (anti-PD-L1) treatment. The DNA for the CDR3 is TGCAGTGCTATTGAGGAGACCCAGTACTTC. It yields the protein CSAIEETQYF.